The next 14 T cell receptor beta chains were all read from a single sample in a study of blood T cell repertoires in COVID-19. Assay: immunoSEQ multiplex PCR; the TCRdb copy retains only in-frame clones and omits some. The sample lists some 62,000 clones, roughly nine tenths occurring once. The sequenced sample was peripheral blood. The receptors originated from a woman aged 60-75 years with COVID-19, enrolled during active disease.

The chain uses TRBV5-8 and TRBJ2-1, with 14 bases fitting TRBD2. The ends lost 2 bases at V and 6 bases at J; junction bases unmatched: 4. The germline V gene has CDR1 SGHTS and CDR2 YDEGEE. The CDR3 consists of 16 residues. CDR3 sequence reads: CASSFWGTSGSNEQFF. DNA of the CDR3: TGTGCCAGCAGCTTCTGGGGGACTAGCGGGAGCAATGAGCAGTTCTTC.

This clone was seen more than once but under ten times. J is TRBJ2-7 and V is TRBV19, with 9 positions matching TRBD2. CDR1 and CDR2 (germline): LNHDA, SQIVND (reference sequence). The junction had 5 bases not matched to a gene; V was cut back by 5 bases and J by 3 bases. The CDR3 is 14 residues long. This CDR3 reads CASSAGLAHYEQYF. For the CDR3, the DNA is TGTGCCAGTAGTGCGGGACTAGCTCACTACGAGCAGTACTTC.

This sequence joins TRBV6-5 and TRBJ1-2; D is uncertain. Germline V gene sequence: CDR1 MNHEY, CDR2 SVGAGI. Trimming took off 5 bases at V and 4 bases at J, with 5 bases between the two ends. CDR3 size: 11 residues. The CDR3 reads CASSQIYGYTF. The CDR3 bases are TGTGCCAGCAGTCAGATCTATGGCTACACCTTC.

This clone came up once. The chain couples TRBV19 to TRBJ2-2, with 8 bases lining up with TRBD2. Per germline, CDR1 LNHDA and CDR2 SQIVND (reference sequence). CDR3 size: 17 residues. V trimming: 2 bases; J trimming: 6 bases; junction bases outside the gene matches: 11. As DNA, the CDR3 is TGTGCCAGTAGTATAAGTAGTAGCGGGACTGGGGCCGGGGAGCTGTTTTTT. It translates to CASSISSSGTGAGELFF.

The J gene is TRBJ2-7, the V gene TRBV6-5; weak D call: TRBD2 (5 bases). The CDR3 consists of 14 residues. Germline V gene sequence: CDR1 MNHEY, CDR2 SVGAGI. V was clipped by 7 bases and J by 1 base, with 14 bases between them. The CDR3 reads CASKFRTLSYEQYF. As DNA, the CDR3 is TGTGCCAGCAAGTTTCGGACTCTGTCCTACGAGCAGTACTTC.

The chain recombines TRBV2 with TRBJ1-6; 8 nucleotides agree with TRBD1. The CDR3 contains 16 residues. Trimming at V came to 2 bases and at J to 7 bases, leaving 7 bases not matched to a gene. The V gene's germline CDR1 is SNHLY and CDR2 FYNNEI. The chain's CDR3 is CASSEPSGTGNSPLHF. DNA for the CDR3: TGTGCCAGCAGTGAACCATCCGGGACAGGCAATTCACCCCTCCACTTT.

The CDR3 nucleotides are TGTGCCAGTAGTCTGACTAGCGGGGACCTCTACGAGCAGTACTTC. This translates into CASSLTSGDLYEQYF. V is TRBV19 and J is TRBJ2-7; 11 nucleotides agree with TRBD2. This CDR3 has 15 amino acids. V was clipped by 5 bases and J by 3 bases; unmatched bases: 6. Germline V gives CDR1 LNHDA, CDR2 SQIVND (reference sequence).

The gene calls are TRBV5-4 and TRBJ2-7, with 8 bases matching TRBD2. The CDR3 runs 14 residues. V trimming: 4 bases; J trimming: 5 bases; junction bases outside the gene matches: 8. Germline CDR1 reads SGHNT; CDR2 reads YYREEE (reference sequence). CDR3 amino acids: CASSPGLDSHEQYF. In DNA, the CDR3 is TGTGCCAGCAGCCCGGGACTAGACTCGCACGAGCAGTACTTC.

DNA for the CDR3: TGTGCCAGCAGTTCGCCAGGGGGCTTTTATTACAATGAGCAGTTCTTC. It codes for CASSSPGGFYYNEQFF. The chain links TRBV28 to TRBJ2-1, with TRBD1 matching over 8 bases. Trimming took 4 bases from V and 4 from J; bases not matched to a gene: 9. This CDR3 is 16 amino acids long. Germline CDR1 and CDR2: MDHEN and SYDVKM.

The chain joins TRBV24-1 to TRBJ2-5; D is possibly TRBD1 (6 bases). V shed 9 bases and J shed 2 bases, with 12 bases lying between them. Looked up from germline, CDR1 is KGHDR and CDR2 is SFDVKD. The CDR3 sequence is 13 residues long. The CDR3 DNA is TGTGCCACCGGGCAGGGGAGTCAAGAGACCCAGTACTTC. This encodes CATGQGSQETQYF.

The chain uses TRBV7-9 and TRBJ1-5; D is undetermined. The V gene lost 4 bases and the J gene lost 1 base, with 5 bases spanning the gap. The V gene's germline CDR1 is SEHNR and CDR2 FQNEAQ (reference sequence). The CDR3 length is 13 residues. The CDR3 loop reads CASSSTSNQPQHF. CDR3 bases: TGTGCCAGCAGCTCTACGAGCAATCAGCCCCAGCATTTT.

The chain carries TRBV12-5 and TRBJ2-4; TRBD2 matches 7 bases. The germline gives CDR1 LGHNT, CDR2 FRNRAP. The J segment lost 1 base and the V segment lost 3 bases, leaving 6 bases of the junction unmatched. The CDR3 is 16 amino acids. CDR3 sequence: CASGFCLGGAKNIQYF. The CDR3 DNA is TGTGCTAGTGGTTTTTGCCTGGGAGGGGCCAAAAACATTCAGTACTTC. The full variable domain, with the rest looked up from reference TRBV12-5 and TRBJ2-4, is DARVTQTPRHKVTEMGQEVTMRCQPILGHNTVFWYRQTMMQGLELLAYFRNRAPLDDSGMPKDRFSAEMPDATLATLKIQPSEPRDSAVYFCASGFCLGGAKNIQYFGAGTRLSVL.

This rearrangement joins TRBV3-1 (or the pseudogene TRBV3-2) to TRBJ2-1; 8 positions agree with TRBD2. Germline-derived CDR1 and CDR2 are LGHDT and YNNKEL (reference sequence). The CDR3 loop spans 16 amino acids. The ends lost 1 base at V and 3 bases at J; junction bases unmatched: 5. CDR3 region: CASSQGVAGSYNEQFF. CDR3 bases: TGTGCCAGCAGCCAAGGGGTAGCGGGGAGCTACAATGAGCAGTTCTTC.

The chain couples TRBV19 to TRBJ2-1; weak D call: TRBD2 (6 bases). The CDR3 extends over 14 amino acids. Between the trimmed V and J ends, which lost 6 bases and 4 bases, there was a span of 13 bases. Germline lookup yields CDR1 LNHDA and CDR2 SQIVND (reference sequence). The CDR3 DNA is TGTGCCAGTAGGGAAGCGGGTTTATACAATGAGCAGTTCTTC. Its translation is CASREAGLYNEQFF.